The rows below give T cell receptor beta chains drawn from one sample of a study of beta chain features in type 1 diabetes. The assay was immunoSEQ multiplex PCR, and TCRdb's table has in-frame clones only and misses some. The repertoire holds hundreds of thousands of clones, approximately 15% seen once, with 6.7% in the top ten. The sequenced material came from central memory CD4+ T cells from blood. Receptors originate from a man under 40 in good health. CDR3s include the opening cysteine and the closing phenylalanine or tryptophan. D genes are given only for firm matches. Clone size is not always given. Where it is, it says once, few, many or a class for expanded clones.

CDR3: CASSLRWDTEAFF
DNA: TGTGCCAGCAGCTTAAGATGGGACACTGAAGCTTTCTTT
J: TRBJ1-1
size: few
D: -
V: TRBV7-8

CDR3: CASSLGSWGYGYTF
DNA: TGTGCCAGCAGCTTAGGTTCTTGGGGCTATGGCTACACCTTC
J: TRBJ1-2
size: -
D: -
V: TRBV7-2

CDR3: CASSYDVGITNYGYTF
DNA: TGTGCCAGCAGTTACGATGTAGGGATAACTAACTATGGCTACACCTTC
J: TRBJ1-2
size: -
D: -
V: TRBV6-5

CDR3: CASSQDRQNNQPQHF
DNA: TGTGCCAGCAGCCAAGATCGACAGAACAATCAGCCCCAGCATTTT
J: TRBJ1-5
size: few
D: -
V: TRBV4-1

CDR3: CASSPEGKRDTQYF
DNA: TGCGCCAGCAGCCCGGAGGGGAAACGGGATACGCAGTATTTT
J: TRBJ2-3
size: -
D: -
V: TRBV5-1

CDR3: CASSGRASLRTDTQYF
DNA: TGTGCCAGCTCCGGACGGGCTAGTCTGCGGACAGATACGCAGTATTTT
J: TRBJ2-3
size: -
D: -
V: TRBV11-2

CDR3: CSARGNTEAFF
DNA: TGCAGTGCTAGGGGGAACACTGAAGCTTTCTTT
J: TRBJ1-1
size: many
D: -
V: TRBV20-1

CDR3: CASSQAFGLAGAPSYNEQFF
DNA: TGCGCCAGCAGCCAAGCCTTTGGACTAGCGGGTGCCCCCTCCTACAATGAGCAGTTCTTC
J: TRBJ2-1
size: -
D: TRBD2
V: TRBV4-3

CDR3: CASGPEGFGELFF
DNA: TGTGCTAGTGGCCCTGAGGGGTTCGGGGAGCTGTTTTTT
J: TRBJ2-2
size: -
D: -
V: TRBV12-5

CDR3: CASSQPTSGRPDTQYF
DNA: TGTGCCAGCAGCCAACCGACTAGCGGGAGACCAGATACGCAGTATTTT
J: TRBJ2-3
size: few
D: TRBD2
V: TRBV13

CDR3: CASSRDRGLTDTQYF
DNA: TGTGCCAGCAGCCGGGACAGGGGCCTTACAGATACGCAGTATTTT
J: TRBJ2-3
size: few
D: TRBD1
V: TRBV7-9

CDR3: CASSLGGRASGANVLTF
DNA: TGTGCCAGCAGCTTGGGTGGCAGGGCTTCTGGGGCCAACGTCCTGACTTTC
J: TRBJ2-6
size: -
D: -
V: TRBV5-4

CDR3: CASSQDGFIMNTEAFF
DNA: TGTGCCAGCAGCCAGGACGGCTTCATCATGAACACTGAAGCTTTCTTT
J: TRBJ1-1
size: many
D: -
V: TRBV7-2

CDR3: CASSPDRTTDTQYF
DNA: TGTGCCAGCAGCCCCGACAGGACCACAGATACGCAGTATTTT
J: TRBJ2-3
size: few
D: -
V: TRBV7-9

CDR3: CASRTGPTNQETQYF
DNA: TGCGCCAGCAGGACTGGACCGACCAACCAAGAGACCCAGTACTTC
J: TRBJ2-5
size: few
D: -
V: TRBV4-1

CDR3: CASSNRLAGEDEQFF
DNA: TGTGCCAGCAGCAATAGACTAGCGGGAGAGGATGAGCAGTTCTTC
J: TRBJ2-1
size: few
D: TRBD2
V: TRBV5-4

CDR3: CASSQRTSGGALNTQYF
DNA: TGCGCCAGCAGCCAACGGACTAGCGGGGGGGCCCTTAATACGCAGTATTTT
J: TRBJ2-3
size: few
D: TRBD2
V: TRBV4-1